The clone carrying this T cell receptor beta chain was recorded only once. Its antigen is still unknown. These data belong to a study of T-cell reconstitution after alpha-beta-depleted transplantation in children. Study-wide findings and caveats: As was reported, about two months after transplant, alpha-beta T cells came from several hundred expanded graft clones. Surviving recipient T cells and intrathymic progenitors accounted for some patients' high TCRbeta diversity at day 60. After one year, T-cell counts and TCRbeta diversity mostly came from new T cells.

TCRbeta library construction was performed incorporating unique molecular identifiers. MiXCR was run by TCRdb on the PCR reads, yielding one entry per CDR3 protein. The sample holds around 700,000 distinct CDR3 sequences, about 12% seen once. V was clipped by 2 bases and J by 2 bases, with 9 bases between them. The CDR3 runs 14 residues. CDR1 is SGHRS, CDR2 YFSETQ, per germline. This sequence originates from a girl aged 2 to 9 with congenital amegakaryocytic thrombocytopenia, due to receive a stem cell transplant. Specimen: PBMCs, collected before TCRalphabeta/CD19-depleted stem cell transplant. The chain couples TRBV5-1 to TRBJ2-3; D is unresolved. The CDR3 sequence: CASSFGKDTDTQYF. CDR3 DNA sequence: TGCGCCAGCAGCTTTGGAAAAGACACAGATACGCAGTATTTT. The complete variable domain, with remaining parts taken from reference TRBV5-1 and TRBJ2-3, reads KAGVTQTPRYLIKTRGQQVTLSCSPISGHRSVSWYQQTPGQGLQFLFEYFSETQRNKGNFPGRFSGRQFSNSRSEMNVSTLELGDSALYLCASSFGKDTDTQYFGPGTRLTVL.